Listed below are T cell receptor beta chains from one sample, sequenced in a study of T cells in Graves' hyperthyroidism and ophthalmopathy. One entry per CDR3 protein, called by TCRdb with MiXCR from the multiplex PCR reads. The sample yields hundreds of thousands of distinct CDR3 sequences, roughly 46% seen once. The sequencing input was peripheral blood or thyroid tissue (not recorded which). These TCRs come from an adult man with Graves' disease, either hyperthyroidism or ophthalmopathy (not recorded which). Each CDR3 is given with its conserved first and last residue. A D gene is named only where the DNA matches it firmly. Clone size is stated in some rows and not others, as once, few, many or a class when expanded.

d_call | j_call | clone_size | v_call | cdr3_nt | cdr3_aa
TRBD1 | TRBJ2-7 | many | TRBV7-6 | TGTGCCAGCAGCTTGGGACAGAGCTCCTACGAGCAGTACTTC | CASSLGQSSYEQYF
. | TRBJ1-3 | few | TRBV9 | TGTGCCAGCAGCGTAGACGACCCTTACTCTGGAAACACCATATATTTT | CASSVDDPYSGNTIYF
. | TRBJ2-2 | . | TRBV7-2 | TGTGCCAGCCTAGGACGGACGAACACCGGGGAGCTGTTTTTT | CASLGRTNTGELFF
TRBD1 | TRBJ1-2 | many | TRBV24-1 | TGTGCCACCAGTGACGCGACAGGGGGAGAATATGGCTACACCTTC | CATSDATGGEYGYTF
. | TRBJ2-7 | many | TRBV7-8 | TGTGCCAGCAGCTTAATGAAGGGCTACGAGCAGTACTTC | CASSLMKGYEQYF
TRBD1 | TRBJ2-7 | . | TRBV10-3 | TGTGTCAAGGGGGCGTCAAAAAACGAGCAGTACTTC | CVKGASKNEQYF
. | TRBJ2-5 | . | TRBV24-1 | TGTGCCACCCGGACAGCCTTTGGGCAAGAGACCCAGTACTTC | CATRTAFGQETQYF
TRBD1 | TRBJ1-5 | . | TRBV20-1 | TGCAGTGCTACATTCGGGGACAGGGGCAATCAGCCCCAGCATTTT | CSATFGDRGNQPQHF
. | TRBJ2-7 | . | TRBV15 | TGTGCCACCAGCAGAGGTGGGTCCGACGAGCAGTACTTC | CATSRGGSDEQYF
. | TRBJ1-1 | many | TRBV7-2 | TGTGCTAGCAGCCTTGGATCGAACACTGAAGCTTTCTTT | CASSLGSNTEAFF
TRBD1 | TRBJ1-2 | many | TRBV15 | TGTGCCACCAGCAGAGAACAGGGACAGGTCTATGGCTACACCTTC | CATSREQGQVYGYTF
. | TRBJ2-5 | . | TRBV20-1 | TGCAGTGCTCATATAGGGGGGGGAGAGACCCAGTACTTC | CSAHIGGGETQYF
TRBD1 | TRBJ1-4 | once | TRBV25-1 | TGTGCCGGGACAGGGTCTTCGCGGGTGGATGAAAAACTGTTTTTT | CAGTGSSRVDEKLFF
. | TRBJ1-5 | few | TRBV30 | TGTGCCTGGAGTGTAAGAGGGGTTTCAGGCAATCAGCCCCAGCATTTT | CAWSVRGVSGNQPQHF
TRBD1 | TRBJ1-1 | many | TRBV6-6 | TGTGCCAGCAGTGAAATGACAGGGGGGGCTGAAGCTTTCTTT | CASSEMTGGAEAFF
. | TRBJ1-6 | many | TRBV2 | TGTGCCAGCAGTCCAAGCGCGCTCGGGGCCCTCCACTTT | CASSPSALGALHF
TRBD1 | TRBJ1-4 | many | TRBV7-2 | TGTGCCAGCAGCTTAACATCAGGGGGTAATGAAAAACTGTTTTTT | CASSLTSGGNEKLFF
TRBD1 | TRBJ1-1 | . | TRBV12-3/TRBV12-4 | TGTGCCAGCAGTCCGACGGACACAGGGGAGGTCGTAGCTTTCTTT | CASSPTDTGEVVAFF
. | TRBJ2-7 | few | TRBV7-3 | TGTGCCAGCAGCCAGCCAGGGCGGTACGAGCAGTACTTC | CASSQPGRYEQYF
. | TRBJ1-5 | many | TRBV7-9 | TGTGCCAGCAGCTCGGGAGAGCAGCCCCAGCATTTT | CASSSGEQPQHF
. | TRBJ1-1 | few | TRBV9 | TGTGCCAGCAGCGTAGTGGGAGGGGCTGGGGGGACTGAAGCTTTCTTT | CASSVVGGAGGTEAFF
. | TRBJ1-5 | few | TRBV2 | TGTGCCAGCACCGACCGGGAGTATAGCAATCAGCCCCAGCATTTT | CASTDREYSNQPQHF
TRBD1 | TRBJ2-7 | few | TRBV7-2 | TGTGCCAGCAGCCCCCCCGGGACAGGGTCCTACGAGCAGTACTTC | CASSPPGTGSYEQYF
. | TRBJ1-5 | . | TRBV19 | TGTGCCAGTAGTATTGGGGGGAACGCTGTAGGACAGCCCCAGCATTTT | CASSIGGNAVGQPQHF